The clone carrying this T cell receptor beta chain was seen at least ten times. Its target is not known. The data stem from a study of spatial heterogeneity in lung cancer. On the study more broadly: Across the raw uncorrected reads, a unique TCR and UMI combination was observed, on average, more than ten times.

A distinct unique molecular identifier was carried by each TCR cDNA molecule. TCRdb re-called the 5' RACE reads with MiXCR, one entry per CDR3 protein. The table includes around 60,000 distinct CDR3 sequences, less than 10% detected once. Study-wide results and limits: Ubiquitous expanded tumor TCRs appeared in blood more at resection than follow-up.

As for time point: sample taken at primary tumor resection. Unsorted tumor, nontumor lung tissue or cryopreserved PBMC supplied the whole RNA. Samples were donated by 72 untreated early-stage non-small cell lung cancer patients. The origin of this receptor is a female donor with early-stage non-small cell lung cancer. Sequences were derived from PBMCs, sampled at surgery.

The DNA of the CDR3 is TGTGCCAGCAGCTTGCCCCAGACCTGGGGGACTGAAGCTTTCTTT. It translates to CASSLPQTWGTEAFF. The genes are TRBV5-5 and TRBJ1-1; tentative D call: TRBD1 (5 bases). Trimming cost V 1 base and J 5 bases, with 15 bases left between them. The CDR3 has 15 residues. Germline lookup yields CDR1 SGHKS and CDR2 YYEKEE (reference sequence).